The subject of this entry is one T cell receptor (beta chain). This sample was included in a study of blood T cell repertoires in COVID-19. Across the study: Both acute and convalescent COVID-19 samples were obtained from the United States, Italy and Spain.

Trimming removed 7 bases from V and 3 bases from J; junction bases left unmatched: 2. This CDR3 has 13 residues. Looked up from germline, CDR1 is MNHEY and CDR2 is SVGAGI. Authors' data handling: Nucleated cell number was recorded as an estimate derived from reference gene primer amplification. Assay used: immunoSEQ multiplex PCR; TCRdb lists only in-frame clones, some missing. D and trimming come from the DNA, and the V and J calls and clone size come from that table. The sample consists of 200,000 to 250,000 clones, about 86% of them appearing once. The sequence was collected from a woman in her forties or fifties with acute COVID-19. This chain links TRBV6-5 with TRBJ1-2; TRBD1 agrees at 10 bases. Source material: PBMCs or T cells enriched from blood (not recorded which). CDR3 region: CASTGTGDYGYTF. CDR3 DNA: TGTGCCAGCACTGGGACAGGGGACTATGGCTACACCTTC.